This T cell receptor (beta chain) derives from a study of Graves' ophthalmopathy and Graves' hyperthyroidism. Transcripts of RNA were the source for amplifying TCR beta CDR3 regions. First-round RT-PCR relied on HTBI primers, and a second-round multiplex PCR came next. TCRdb recomputed calls from the multiplex PCR reads with MiXCR, one row per CDR3 protein. The table includes fewer than 350,000 distinct CDR3 sequences, about a sixth detected once. J gave up 0 bases and V 7 bases, and 11 bases lay outside the gene matches. The CDR3 is 16 residues long. Looked up from germline, CDR1 is LNHDA and CDR2 is SQIVND (reference sequence). This clonotype was counted at least ten times.

The source material was peripheral blood. The chain links TRBV19 to TRBJ2-7, with 8 nucleotides matching TRBD1. The sequence derives from an adult man with Graves' ophthalmopathy. For the CDR3, the DNA is TGTGCCAGTACCATGAGTGGGGACAGGAGCTCCTACGAGCAGTACTTC. It yields the protein CASTMSGDRSSYEQYF.